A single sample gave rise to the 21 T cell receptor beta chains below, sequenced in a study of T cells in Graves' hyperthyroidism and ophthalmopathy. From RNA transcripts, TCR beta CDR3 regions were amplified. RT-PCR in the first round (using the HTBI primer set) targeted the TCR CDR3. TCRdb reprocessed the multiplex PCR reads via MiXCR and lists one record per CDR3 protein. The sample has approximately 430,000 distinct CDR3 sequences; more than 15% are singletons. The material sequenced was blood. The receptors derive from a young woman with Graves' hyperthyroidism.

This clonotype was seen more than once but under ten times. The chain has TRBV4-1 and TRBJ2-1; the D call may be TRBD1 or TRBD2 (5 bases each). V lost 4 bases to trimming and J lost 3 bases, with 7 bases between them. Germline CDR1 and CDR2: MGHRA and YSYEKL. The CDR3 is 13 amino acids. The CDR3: CASSRDHYNEQFF. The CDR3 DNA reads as TGCGCCAGCAGCCGGGACCACTACAATGAGCAGTTCTTC.

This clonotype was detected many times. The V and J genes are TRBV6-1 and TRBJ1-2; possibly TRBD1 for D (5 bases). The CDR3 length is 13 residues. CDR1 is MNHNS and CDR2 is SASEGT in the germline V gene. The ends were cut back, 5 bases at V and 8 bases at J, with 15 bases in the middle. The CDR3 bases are TGTGCCAGCAGTTATGGAGCAGGGTTGGGCTACACCTTC. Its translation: CASSYGAGLGYTF.

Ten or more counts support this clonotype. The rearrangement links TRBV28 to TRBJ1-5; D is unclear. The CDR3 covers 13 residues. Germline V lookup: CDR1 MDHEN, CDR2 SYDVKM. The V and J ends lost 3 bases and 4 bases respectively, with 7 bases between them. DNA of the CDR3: TGTGCCAGCAGTTTCGTTCGAAATCAGCCCCAGCATTTT. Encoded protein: CASSFVRNQPQHF.

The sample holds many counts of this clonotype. The CDR3, as DNA: TGTGCCAGCAGCGAGAGGGGAAGCGGGAGGGCCTCCACCGGGGAGCTGTTTTTT. Its translation is CASSERGSGRASTGELFF. The V and J genes are TRBV6-1 and TRBJ2-2; 10 bases are shared with TRBD2. CDR1 is MNHNS and CDR2 is SASEGT in the germline V gene. The CDR3 has 18 residues. Unmatched junction bases numbered 14, after V lost 6 bases and J lost 4 bases.

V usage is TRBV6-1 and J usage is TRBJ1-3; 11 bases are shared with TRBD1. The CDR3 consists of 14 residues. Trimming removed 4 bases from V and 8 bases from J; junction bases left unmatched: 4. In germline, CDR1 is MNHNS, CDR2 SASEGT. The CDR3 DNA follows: TGTGCCAGCAGTGGGGGACAGGGGGGTGACACCATATATTTT. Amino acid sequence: CASSGGQGGDTIYF.

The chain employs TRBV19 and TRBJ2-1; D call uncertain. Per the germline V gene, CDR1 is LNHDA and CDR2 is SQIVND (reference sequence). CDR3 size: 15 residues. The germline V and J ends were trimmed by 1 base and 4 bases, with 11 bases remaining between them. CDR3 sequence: CASSIASSGYNEQFF. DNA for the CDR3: TGTGCCAGTAGTATAGCCTCTAGTGGGTACAATGAGCAGTTCTTC.

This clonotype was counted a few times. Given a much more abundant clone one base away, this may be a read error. CDR3 sequence: CTITPGVGFGYEQYF. CDR3 bases: TGTACCATAACACCGGGGGTAGGGTTCGGCTACGAGCAGTACTTC. The chain is built from TRBV2 and TRBJ2-7; the D gene is possibly TRBD2 (6 bases). Germline V gene data show CDR1 as SNHLY and CDR2 as FYNNEI. CDR3 length equals 15 residues.

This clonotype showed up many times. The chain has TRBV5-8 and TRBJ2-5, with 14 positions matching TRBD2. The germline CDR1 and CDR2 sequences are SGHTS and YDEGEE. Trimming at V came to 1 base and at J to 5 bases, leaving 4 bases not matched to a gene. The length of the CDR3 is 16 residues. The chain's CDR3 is CASSLIGLAGGETQYF. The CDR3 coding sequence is TGTGCCAGCAGCTTGATTGGACTAGCGGGAGGCGAGACCCAGTACTTC.

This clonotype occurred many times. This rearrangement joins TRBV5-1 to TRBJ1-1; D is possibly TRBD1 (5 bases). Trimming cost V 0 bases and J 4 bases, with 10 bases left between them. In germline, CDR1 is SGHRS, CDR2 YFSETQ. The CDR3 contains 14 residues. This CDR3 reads CASSLGGVGTEAFF. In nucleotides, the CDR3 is TGCGCCAGCAGCTTGGGGGGGGTAGGCACTGAAGCTTTCTTT.

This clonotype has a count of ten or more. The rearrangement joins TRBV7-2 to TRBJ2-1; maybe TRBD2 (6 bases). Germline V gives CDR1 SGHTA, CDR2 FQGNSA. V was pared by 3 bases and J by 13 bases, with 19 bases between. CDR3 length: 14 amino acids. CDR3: CASSFYWGRRIQFF. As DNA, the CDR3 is TGTGCCAGCAGCTTTTATTGGGGGAGGCGGATCCAGTTCTTC. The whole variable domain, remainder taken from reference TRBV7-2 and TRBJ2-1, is GAGVSQSPSNKVTEKGKDVELRCDPISGHTALYWYRQSLGQGLEFLIYFQGNSAPDKSGLPSDRFSAERTGGSVSTLTIQRTQQEDSAVYLCASSFYWGRRIQFFGPGTRLTVL.

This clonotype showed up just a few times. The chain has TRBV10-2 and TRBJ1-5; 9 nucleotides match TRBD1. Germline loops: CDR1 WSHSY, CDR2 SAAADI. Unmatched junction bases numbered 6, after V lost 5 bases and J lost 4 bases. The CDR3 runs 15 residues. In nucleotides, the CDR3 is TGCGCCAGCAGTAGGGACAGGGTTGGGAATCAGCCCCAGCATTTT. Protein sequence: CASSRDRVGNQPQHF.

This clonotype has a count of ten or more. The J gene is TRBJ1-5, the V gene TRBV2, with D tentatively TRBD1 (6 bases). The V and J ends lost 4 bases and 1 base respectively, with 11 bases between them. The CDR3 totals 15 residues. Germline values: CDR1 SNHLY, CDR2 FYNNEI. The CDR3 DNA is TGTGCCAGCAGTGGGCGGGGGGCGAGCAATCAGCCCCAGCATTTT. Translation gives CASSGRGASNQPQHF.

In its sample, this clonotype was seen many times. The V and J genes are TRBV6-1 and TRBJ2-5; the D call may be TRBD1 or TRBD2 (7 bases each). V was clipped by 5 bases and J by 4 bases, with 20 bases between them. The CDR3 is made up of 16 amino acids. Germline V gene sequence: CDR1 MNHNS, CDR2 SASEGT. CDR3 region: CASSYTSGGGSETQYF. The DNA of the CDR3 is TGTGCCAGCAGTTATACGTCAGGGGGGGGATCAGAGACCCAGTACTTC.

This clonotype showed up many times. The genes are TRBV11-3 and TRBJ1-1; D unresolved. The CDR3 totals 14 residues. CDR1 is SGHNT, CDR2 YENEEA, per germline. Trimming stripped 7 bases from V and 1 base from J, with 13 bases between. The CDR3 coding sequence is TGTGCCAGCATCCCCCCGGGCTCGAACACTGAAGCTTTCTTT. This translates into CASIPPGSNTEAFF.

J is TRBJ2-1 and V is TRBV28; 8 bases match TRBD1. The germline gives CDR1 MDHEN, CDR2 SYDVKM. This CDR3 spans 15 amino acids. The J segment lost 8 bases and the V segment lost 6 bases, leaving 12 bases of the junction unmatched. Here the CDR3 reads CASSPTGGPPDEQFF. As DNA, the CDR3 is TGTGCCAGCAGCCCTACAGGGGGGCCCCCGGATGAGCAGTTCTTC.

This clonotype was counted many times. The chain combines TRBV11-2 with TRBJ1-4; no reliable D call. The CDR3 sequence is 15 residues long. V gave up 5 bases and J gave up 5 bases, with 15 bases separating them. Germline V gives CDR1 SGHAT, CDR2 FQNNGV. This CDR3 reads CASSARNSQNEKLFF. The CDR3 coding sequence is TGTGCCAGCAGCGCGCGAAACAGCCAAAATGAAAAACTGTTTTTT.

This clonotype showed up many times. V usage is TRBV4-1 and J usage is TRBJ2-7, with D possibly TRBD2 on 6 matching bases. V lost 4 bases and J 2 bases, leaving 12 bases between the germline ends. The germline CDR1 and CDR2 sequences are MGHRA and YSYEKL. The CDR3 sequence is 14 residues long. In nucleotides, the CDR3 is TGCGCCAGCAGCCTTGGACTACCACCCTACGAGCAGTACTTC. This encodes CASSLGLPPYEQYF.

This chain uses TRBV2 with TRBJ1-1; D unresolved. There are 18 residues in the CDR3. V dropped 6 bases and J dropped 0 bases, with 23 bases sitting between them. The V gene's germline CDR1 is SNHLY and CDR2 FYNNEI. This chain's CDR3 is CASRPQTSPNRVNTEAFF. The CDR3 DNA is TGTGCCAGCAGGCCTCAGACAAGTCCGAACCGCGTGAACACTGAAGCTTTCTTT.

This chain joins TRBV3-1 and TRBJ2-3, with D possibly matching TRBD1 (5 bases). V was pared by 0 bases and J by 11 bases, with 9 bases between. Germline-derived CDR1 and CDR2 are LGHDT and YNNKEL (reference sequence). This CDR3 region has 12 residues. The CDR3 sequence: CASSQERGVQYF. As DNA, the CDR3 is TGTGCCAGCAGCCAAGAAAGGGGCGTGCAGTATTTT.

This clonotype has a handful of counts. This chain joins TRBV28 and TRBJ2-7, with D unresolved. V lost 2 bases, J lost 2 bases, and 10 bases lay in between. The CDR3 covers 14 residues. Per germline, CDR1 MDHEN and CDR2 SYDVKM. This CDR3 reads CASSLQTETYEQYF. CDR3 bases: TGTGCCAGCAGTTTACAAACGGAGACCTACGAGCAGTACTTC.

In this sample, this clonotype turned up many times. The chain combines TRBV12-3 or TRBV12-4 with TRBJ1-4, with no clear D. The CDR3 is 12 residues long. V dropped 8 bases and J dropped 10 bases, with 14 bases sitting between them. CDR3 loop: CASRREVGKLFF. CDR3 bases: TGTGCCAGCCGACGTGAGGTGGGAAAACTGTTTTTT.